This T cell receptor (beta chain) was identified during a study of shared clonotypes between healthy human individuals. The CDR3 spans 11 residues. The V gene's germline CDR1 is DFQATT and CDR2 SNEGSKA (reference sequence). Trimming removed 2 bases from V and 5 bases from J, with 4 bases in between. Sequencing was performed with immunoSEQ multiplex PCR; in TCRdb, only in-frame clones are kept and a portion is missing. The data contain roughly 1.5 million clones, around 98% of them singletons. This receptor was obtained from a man aged 25 to 40 in good health. The chain recombines TRBV20-1 with TRBJ2-1; D is uncertain. The sequenced sample was naive CD4+ T cells sorted from blood. Subset: CD45RA+ positively selected. CDR3 coding DNA: TGCAGTGCTAGACCCAACAATGAGCAGTTCTTC. It encodes CSARPNNEQFF.